One sample yielded the 11 T cell receptor beta chains listed below, sequenced in a study of beta chain features in type 1 diabetes. The investigators reverse transcribed all of the isolated RNA, so they sequenced expressed TCRB transcripts. The assay was immunoSEQ multiplex PCR, and TCRdb's table has in-frame clones only and misses some. The table has 350,000 to 450,000 clones, over 11% seen once. Sequencing used naive CD4+ T cells from blood. These receptors were obtained from a man aged 25 to 40 in good health.

The genes are TRBV30 and TRBJ1-2, with D possibly being TRBD1 (5 bases). The CDR3 is made up of 14 amino acids. CDR1 is GTSNPN and CDR2 is SVGIG in the germline V gene (reference sequence). Trimming stripped 3 bases from V and 3 bases from J, with 14 bases between. CDR3 sequence: CAWSATLTDYGYTF. The CDR3 coding sequence is TGTGCCTGGAGCGCTACCCTGACAGACTATGGCTACACCTTC.

The J gene is TRBJ2-7, the V gene TRBV5-4, with 8 bases lining up with TRBD1. CDR1 and CDR2 from the germline V gene are SGHNT and YYREEE (reference sequence). J was trimmed by 6 bases and V by 5 bases; bases with no gene match: 10. The CDR3 is 14 residues long. The CDR3 nucleotides read TGTGCCAGCAGTCCCGGAGGACAGGGAGCCGAGCAGTACGTC. This sequence encodes CASSPGGQGAEQYV.

This rearrangement joins TRBV7-9 to TRBJ2-5, with D tentatively TRBD1 or TRBD2 (5 bases each). Trimming left V 5 bases short and J 5 bases short, with 18 bases between. Per germline, CDR1 SEHNR and CDR2 FQNEAQ (reference sequence). The CDR3 is made up of 15 amino acids. The CDR3 reads CASSTRDAKGETQYF. The CDR3 region has the DNA TGTGCCAGCAGCACCCGGGACGCCAAAGGCGAGACCCAGTACTTC.

This chain links TRBV6-4 with TRBJ2-5, with TRBD1 identical over 8 bases. The V gene's germline CDR1 is MRHNA and CDR2 SNTAGT. The CDR3 length is 16 residues. With 11 bases clipped from V and 0 bases from J, the junction kept 14 bases outside the gene matches. For the CDR3, the DNA is TGTGCCCGAAGAACCTCAGGGACAGGAGACCAAGAGACCCAGTACTTC. Its protein is CARRTSGTGDQETQYF.

The V and J genes are TRBV19 and TRBJ1-1; D not resolved. This CDR3 is 9 amino acids long. V was shortened by 8 bases and J by 7 bases, with 5 bases between the two germline ends. Germline CDR1 reads LNHDA; CDR2 reads SQIVND (reference sequence). For the CDR3, the DNA is TGTGCCAGTGGCCGTGAAGCTTTCTTT. Residues: CASGREAFF. Looking up the rest from reference TRBV19 and TRBJ1-1 gives the full variable domain: DGGITQSPKYLFRKEGQNVTLSCEQNLNHDAMYWYRQDPGQGLRLIYYSQIVNDFQKGDIAEGYSVSREKKESFPLTVTSAQKNPTAFYLCASGREAFFGQGTRLTVV.

The genes are TRBV5-1 and TRBJ1-5, with D unclear. The CDR3 contains 13 residues. V lost 1 base and J lost 6, with 8 bases in between. Germline V gene lookup returns CDR1 SGHRS and CDR2 YFSETQ. For the CDR3, the DNA is TGCGCCAGCAGCTTGAGTATTGGTCAGCCCCAGCATTTT. It specifies CASSLSIGQPQHF.

The chain employs TRBV9 and TRBJ2-7; no firm D call. In germline, CDR1 is SGDLS, CDR2 YYNGEE. The CDR3 consists of 15 residues. V lost 0 bases and J lost 7, with 17 bases in between. The CDR3 reads CASSVGVTYGREQYF. CDR3 bases: TGTGCCAGCAGCGTAGGGGTCACATATGGACGGGAGCAGTACTTC.

This clone occurred a few times. The genes are TRBV9 and TRBJ2-3; D unclear. This CDR3 contains 13 residues. The germline gives CDR1 SGDLS, CDR2 YYNGEE. V lost 7 bases and J lost 2, with 11 bases in between. The CDR3 region is CASGPSDTDTQYF. The CDR3 DNA sequence: TGTGCCAGCGGACCATCTGACACAGATACGCAGTATTTT.

The V call is TRBV29-1, the J call TRBJ2-1; 13 bases map to TRBD2. This CDR3 is built from 20 residues. The germline gives CDR1 SQVTM, CDR2 ANQGSEA. With V trimmed by 2 bases and J by 4 bases, 17 bases remained unmatched. CDR3 sequence (DNA): TGCAGCGTTGAAACCTCGGGACTAGCGGGAAGGTCGTTTGTTTACAATGAGCAGTTCTTC. Translating gives CSVETSGLAGRSFVYNEQFF.

This clone was seen once. The chain joins TRBV13 to TRBJ2-7; 12 nucleotides align to TRBD2. Germline trimming cut 1 base from V and 4 bases from J; bases unmatched to any gene: 2. The germline CDR1 and CDR2 sequences are PRHDT and FYEKMQ (reference sequence). The CDR3 is 15 residues long. The CDR3 DNA follows: TGTGCCAGCAGCTTAGAAGGACTAGCGGGGTACGAGCAGTACTTC. Its protein product is CASSLEGLAGYEQYF.

This rearrangement joins TRBV4-2 to TRBJ1-5; no definite D call. CDR3 length: 15 amino acids. Germline V gene lookup returns CDR1 LGHNA and CDR2 YNFKEQ. Trimming left V 0 bases short and J 4 bases short, with 10 bases between. The CDR3 protein is CASSQDGQANQPQHF. Here the CDR3 DNA reads TGTGCCAGCAGCCAAGATGGGCAGGCTAATCAGCCCCAGCATTTT.